One T cell receptor (beta chain) is described in this entry. Its matching antigen is unknown. Sequencing used immunoSEQ multiplex PCR; TCRdb keeps in-frame clones, though not all of them. Of over a million clones listed, around 97% are singletons. V dropped 2 bases and J dropped 2 bases, with 6 bases sitting between them. Germline V gene lookup returns CDR1 LGHNA and CDR2 YSLEER. CDR3 length: 14 residues. This sample was included in a study of shared clonotypes between healthy human individuals. Study-level results: Sampling used blood alone; tissue repertoires probably differ. Among a few donors, roughly 5% of naive CD4 clonotypes were found in common.

The chain uses TRBV4-3 and TRBJ1-4; no reliable D call. The clonotype comes from a young man in good health. Sequences were obtained from naive CD4+ T cells sorted from blood. Subset described: CD45RA+ positively selected. The CDR3 DNA is TGCGCCAGCAGCCAATCCCTGACTAATGAAAAACTGTTTTTT. Amino acid sequence: CASSQSLTNEKLFF.